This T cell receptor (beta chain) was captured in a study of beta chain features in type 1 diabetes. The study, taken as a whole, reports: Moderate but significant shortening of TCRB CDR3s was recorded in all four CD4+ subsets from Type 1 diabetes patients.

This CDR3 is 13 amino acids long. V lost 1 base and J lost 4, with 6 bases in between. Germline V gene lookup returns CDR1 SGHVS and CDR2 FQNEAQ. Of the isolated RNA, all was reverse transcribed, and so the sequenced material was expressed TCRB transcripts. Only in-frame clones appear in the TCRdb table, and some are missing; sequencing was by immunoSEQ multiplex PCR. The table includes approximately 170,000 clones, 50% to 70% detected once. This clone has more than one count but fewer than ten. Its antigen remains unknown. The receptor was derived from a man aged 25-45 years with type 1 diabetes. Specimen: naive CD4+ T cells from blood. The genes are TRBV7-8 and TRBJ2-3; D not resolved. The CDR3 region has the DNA TGTGCCAGCAGCTTAGATCTGTCAGATACGCAGTATTTT. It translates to CASSLDLSDTQYF. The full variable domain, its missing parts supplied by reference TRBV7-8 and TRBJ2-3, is GAGVSQSPRYKVAKRGQDVALRCDPISGHVSLFWYQQALGQGPEFLTYFQNEAQLDKSGLPSDRFFAERPEGSVSTLKIQRTQQEDSAVYLCASSLDLSDTQYFGPGTRLTVL.